Following are 24 T cell receptor beta chains from one sample sequenced in a study of blood T cell repertoires in COVID-19. Assay used: immunoSEQ multiplex PCR; TCRdb lists only in-frame clones, some missing. Of under 500,000 clones detected, around 90% appear once; the ten largest clones hold nearly 2%. The sample taken for sequencing was PBMCs or T cells enriched from blood (not recorded which). Receptors were obtained from a woman aged 18-29 years with acute COVID-19.

V usage is TRBV28 and J usage is TRBJ2-3; no clear D gene. The CDR3 totals 11 residues. Germline V lookup: CDR1 MDHEN, CDR2 SYDVKM. V was clipped by 7 bases and J by 5 bases, with 7 bases between them. The CDR3 DNA sequence: TGTGCCAGCAAATCGGGAGATACGCAGTATTTT. Amino acids: CASKSGDTQYF. The variable domain in full, completed from reference TRBV28 and TRBJ2-3, reads DVKVTQSSRYLVKRTGEKVFLECVQDMDHENMFWYRQDPGLGLRLIYFSYDVKMKEKGDIPEGYSVSREKKERFSLILESASTNQTSMYLCASKSGDTQYFGPGTRLTVL.

A few counts support this clone. Here the CDR3 DNA reads TGTGCCAGCAGTCTACTAGAATCCACCGGGGAGCTGTTTTTT. Its protein is CASSLLESTGELFF. This chain links TRBV7-9 with TRBJ2-2, with D maybe TRBD2 (5 bases). The CDR3 extends over 14 amino acids. The germline gives CDR1 SEHNR, CDR2 FQNEAQ (reference sequence). Deletions cut 6 bases from V and 4 bases from J, with 12 bases between.

The chain has TRBV15 and TRBJ2-1; 7 bases agree with TRBD1. After removal of 0 bases from V and 10 bases from J, the junction contained 3 bases not matched to a gene. Germline CDR1 and CDR2: LNHNV and YYDKDF (reference sequence). The CDR3 loop spans 13 amino acids. The CDR3 is CATSREQGLEQFF. The CDR3 DNA reads TGTGCCACCAGCAGAGAACAGGGGCTCGAGCAGTTCTTC.

The chain couples TRBV18 to TRBJ2-7; TRBD2 matches 8 bases. The trim removed 4 bases at V and 3 bases at J, leaving 11 bases unmatched. This CDR3 has 16 amino acids. Per germline, CDR1 KGHSH and CDR2 LQKENI. The CDR3 nucleotides are TGTGCCAGCTCACTCAACTTAGCGGGGAGGAACTACGAGCAGTACTTC. It specifies CASSLNLAGRNYEQYF.

The CDR3 region is CASQGQAANTGELFF. DNA of the CDR3: TGTGCCAGTCAAGGACAGGCTGCGAACACCGGGGAGCTGTTTTTT. The chain recombines TRBV19 with TRBJ2-2; 7 bases map to TRBD1. This CDR3 spans 15 amino acids. Per the germline V gene, CDR1 is LNHDA and CDR2 is SQIVND (reference sequence). The J segment lost 0 bases and the V segment lost 8 bases, leaving 6 bases of the junction unmatched. Using reference TRBV19 and TRBJ2-2 for the parts outside the CDR3, the full variable domain is DGGITQSPKYLFRKEGQNVTLSCEQNLNHDAMYWYRQDPGQGLRLIYYSQIVNDFQKGDIAEGYSVSREKKESFPLTVTSAQKNPTAFYLCASQGQAANTGELFFGEGSRLTVL.

The chain joins TRBV7-9 to TRBJ1-5, with D perhaps matching TRBD1 (5 bases). There are 15 residues in the CDR3. Germline V CDR1 and CDR2: SEHNR, FQNEAQ (reference sequence). Between the trimmed V and J ends, which lost 4 bases and 7 bases, there was a span of 17 bases. Here the CDR3 reads CASSSTSGGGQPQHF. In DNA form, the CDR3 reads TGTGCCAGCAGCTCAACTTCCGGGGGAGGGCAGCCCCAGCATTTT. Looking up the rest from reference TRBV7-9 and TRBJ1-5 gives the full variable domain: DTGVSQNPRHKITKRGQNVTFRCDPISEHNRLYWYRQTLGQGPEFLTYFQNEAQLEKSRLLSDRFSAERPKGSFSTLEIQRTEQGDSAMYLCASSSTSGGGQPQHFGDGTRLSIL.

This clone was counted only a few times. This chain connects TRBV7-3 to TRBJ1-1; TRBD1 matches 10 bases. Trimming removed 2 bases from V and 4 bases from J; junction bases left unmatched: 7. The CDR3 totals 16 residues. Per the germline V gene, CDR1 is SGHTA and CDR2 is FQGTGA. The CDR3 region is CASSLRDRGWGTEAFF. The CDR3 nucleotides are TGTGCCAGCAGCTTACGGGACAGGGGTTGGGGCACTGAAGCTTTCTTT.

This clone was seen a single time. V and J are TRBV5-1 and TRBJ1-5; D may be TRBD1 (5 bases). CDR3 length: 15 residues. Per germline, CDR1 SGHRS and CDR2 YFSETQ. Trimming left V 0 bases short and J 3 bases short, with 10 bases between. The CDR3 reads CASSLEAGLNQPQHF. The DNA of the CDR3 is TGCGCCAGCAGCTTGGAGGCAGGGCTCAATCAGCCCCAGCATTTT.

The chain couples TRBV11-3 to TRBJ2-1, with 12 bases identical to TRBD2. V was pared by 4 bases and J by 10 bases, with 5 bases of the junction left unmatched. The germline gives CDR1 SGHNT, CDR2 YENEEA. The CDR3 consists of 14 residues. CDR3: CASSSGLAGREQFF. Written as DNA, the CDR3 is TGTGCCAGCAGCTCCGGACTAGCGGGAAGGGAGCAGTTCTTC.

CDR3 residues: CASSQGTQGYEQYF. Here the CDR3 DNA reads TGTGCCAGCAGCCAAGGAACGCAGGGCTACGAGCAGTACTTC. The V and J genes are TRBV3-1 (or the pseudogene TRBV3-2) and TRBJ2-7; D might be TRBD1 (5 bases). The germline V and J ends were trimmed by 1 base and 3 bases, with 10 bases remaining between them. Germline V gene sequence: CDR1 LGHDT, CDR2 YNNKEL (reference sequence). CDR3 length: 14 amino acids.

The chain recombines TRBV5-4 with TRBJ1-6; maybe TRBD1 (6 bases). Germline CDR1 reads SGHNT; CDR2 reads YYREEE (reference sequence). V lost 2 bases and J lost 6, with 12 bases in between. CDR3 length equals 15 residues. The CDR3 sequence: CASSFDRLSNSPLHF. The CDR3 nucleotides are TGTGCCAGCAGCTTCGACAGGCTATCTAATTCACCCCTCCACTTT.

This chain links TRBV12-3 or TRBV12-4 with TRBJ1-3, with no clear D. The CDR3 has 11 amino acids. The ends were cut back, 6 bases at V and 11 bases at J, with 11 bases in the middle. The CDR3 DNA follows: TGTGCCAGCAGCTCGGGCGGGGCCATATATTTT. It is translated as CASSSGGAIYF.

CDR3 in DNA: TGTGCCAGCAGCCCCAGGGATAATGAAAAACTGTTTTTT. This sequence encodes CASSPRDNEKLFF. The V call is TRBV12-3 or TRBV12-4, the J call TRBJ1-4; D is perhaps TRBD1 (5 bases). V lost 6 bases and J 4 bases, leaving 9 bases between the germline ends. The CDR3 runs to 13 residues.

The chain uses TRBV5-1 and TRBJ2-5; D unclear. Deletions cut 2 bases from V and 2 bases from J, with 7 bases between. The germline gives CDR1 SGHRS, CDR2 YFSETQ. The CDR3 is 13 amino acids. The CDR3 spells CASSFAGQETQYF. In DNA, the CDR3 is TGCGCCAGCAGCTTTGCCGGGCAAGAGACCCAGTACTTC. Looking up the rest from reference TRBV5-1 and TRBJ2-5 gives the full variable domain: KAGVTQTPRYLIKTRGQQVTLSCSPISGHRSVSWYQQTPGQGLQFLFEYFSETQRNKGNFPGRFSGRQFSNSRSEMNVSTLELGDSALYLCASSFAGQETQYFGPGTRLLVL.

The rearrangement links TRBV19 to TRBJ2-7, with 9 nucleotides matching TRBD1. Looked up from germline, CDR1 is LNHDA and CDR2 is SQIVND (reference sequence). The length of the CDR3 is 13 residues. V lost 7 bases and J lost 3; bases outside the gene matches: 4. The CDR3 region is CASNPGQGYEQYF. The CDR3 DNA is TGTGCCAGTAATCCGGGACAGGGCTACGAGCAGTACTTC. Looking up the rest from reference TRBV19 and TRBJ2-7 gives the full variable domain: DGGITQSPKYLFRKEGQNVTLSCEQNLNHDAMYWYRQDPGQGLRLIYYSQIVNDFQKGDIAEGYSVSREKKESFPLTVTSAQKNPTAFYLCASNPGQGYEQYFGPGTRLTVT.

This clone was counted between two and nine times. The gene calls are TRBV5-1 and TRBJ1-3; D gene ambiguous. CDR1 and CDR2 from the germline V gene are SGHRS and YFSETQ. This CDR3 region has 13 residues. The V gene lost 4 bases and the J gene lost 2 bases, with 7 bases spanning the gap. The CDR3 DNA sequence: TGCGCCAGCAGCCTCGCAGCTGGAAACACCATATATTTT. This gives the protein CASSLAAGNTIYF.

This chain uses TRBV7-2 with TRBJ1-2; D gene unclear. Germline CDR1 and CDR2: SGHTA and FQGNSA. Trimming took off 3 bases at V and 0 bases at J, with 11 bases between the two ends. This CDR3 contains 15 residues. The CDR3: CASSFDGGSNYGYTF. CDR3 in DNA: TGTGCCAGCAGCTTCGACGGAGGCTCTAACTATGGCTACACCTTC.

The rearrangement joins TRBV2 to TRBJ2-3; 8 bases are a match to TRBD2. Looked up from germline, CDR1 is SNHLY and CDR2 is FYNNEI. This CDR3 contains 14 residues. V shed 1 base and J 6 bases; nucleotides not matched to a gene: 3. CDR3 sequence: CASSEGGGRDTQYF. Here the CDR3 DNA reads TGTGCCAGCAGTGAAGGGGGCGGGAGGGATACGCAGTATTTT.

The rearrangement joins TRBV14 to TRBJ2-5; TRBD2 is a possible D gene (5 bases). Germline lookup yields CDR1 SGHDN and CDR2 FVKESK. V lost 5 bases to trimming and J lost 3 bases, with 16 bases between them. The CDR3 is 15 residues long. The DNA of the CDR3 is TGTGCCAGCAGCGGAATAGGCACGGGGAAAGAGACCCAGTACTTC. Its translation: CASSGIGTGKETQYF. Filled out from reference TRBV14 and TRBJ2-5, the complete variable domain reads EAGVTQFPSHSVIEKGQTVTLRCDPISGHDNLYWYRRVMGKEIKFLLHFVKESKQDESGMPNNRFLAERTGGTYSTLKVQPAELEDSGVYFCASSGIGTGKETQYFGPGTRLLVL.

The CDR3 loop is CASSYGITGEDGYTF. Here the CDR3 DNA reads TGTGCCAGCAGTTACGGGATCACAGGGGAGGATGGCTACACCTTC. V usage is TRBV6-2 or TRBV6-3 and J usage is TRBJ1-2, with 7 bases matching TRBD1. Unmatched junction bases numbered 9, after V lost 2 bases and J lost 6 bases. CDR3 size: 15 residues. The V gene's germline CDR1 is MNHEY and CDR2 SVGEGT.

The chain employs TRBV10-1 and TRBJ2-1, with no clear D. Germline CDR1 reads WNHNN; CDR2 reads SYGVQD (reference sequence). V shed 2 bases and J shed 2 bases, with 7 bases lying between them. The CDR3 is 14 residues long. This CDR3 reads CASSEMAAYNEQFF. The CDR3 bases are TGCGCCAGCAGTGAGATGGCAGCCTACAATGAGCAGTTCTTC.

The table lists this clone with a count of one. The chain links TRBV5-4 to TRBJ2-3; D remains ambiguous. Trimming left V 4 bases short and J 0 bases short, with 9 bases between. There are 14 residues in the CDR3. Germline CDR1 and CDR2: SGHNT and YYREEE (reference sequence). The CDR3 loop reads CASSQTLSTDTQYF. CDR3 nucleotide sequence: TGTGCCAGCAGCCAGACACTCAGCACAGATACGCAGTATTTT.

J is TRBJ1-5 and V is TRBV18, with TRBD1 identical over 11 bases. The V segment lost 5 bases and the J segment 1 base; nucleotides outside the gene matches: 7. CDR1 is KGHSH, CDR2 LQKENI, per germline. The length of the CDR3 is 17 residues. CDR3 loop: CASSSGTGGTSNQPQHF. CDR3 nucleotides: TGTGCCAGCTCATCCGGGACAGGGGGTACCAGCAATCAGCCCCAGCATTTT. The whole variable domain, filled in from reference TRBV18 and TRBJ1-5, reads NAGVMQNPRHLVRRRGQEARLRCSPMKGHSHVYWYRQLPEEGLKFMVYLQKENIIDESGMPKERFSAEFPKEGPSILRIQQVVRGDSAAYFCASSSGTGGTSNQPQHFGDGTRLSIL.

The chain employs TRBV5-1 and TRBJ2-5, with D possibly TRBD1 on 6 matching bases. Trimming shortened V by 2 bases and J by 3 bases, and 8 bases separated the two germline ends. Germline V CDR1 and CDR2: SGHRS, YFSETQ. The CDR3 has 13 amino acids. The CDR3 loop reads CASSLGQKETQYF. DNA for the CDR3: TGCGCCAGCAGCTTAGGACAGAAAGAGACCCAGTACTTC.